Listed here are 20 T cell receptor beta chains from one sample, sequenced in a study of T cell responses to AZD1222 COVID-19 vaccine. Sequencing used immunoSEQ multiplex PCR; TCRdb keeps in-frame clones, though not all of them. The sample records more than 85,000 clones, 87% being singletons. This material consisted of peripheral blood, taken on day 0 of AZD1222 vaccination. The receptors here all came from an adult in good health.

The chain combines TRBV11-2 with TRBJ1-6, with 7 bases that match TRBD1. The CDR3 has 15 residues. With V trimmed by 4 bases and J by 8 bases, 8 bases remained unmatched. The germline V gene has CDR1 SGHAT and CDR2 FQNNGV. In DNA form, the CDR3 reads TGTGCCAGCAGCTCCACCCAGGGGGTGGATTCACCCCTCCACTTT. Its translation is CASSSTQGVDSPLHF. The whole variable domain, filled in from reference TRBV11-2 and TRBJ1-6, reads EAGVAQSPRYKIIEKRQSVAFWCNPISGHATLYWYQQILGQGPKLLIQFQNNGVVDDSQLPKDRFSAERLKGVDSTLKIQPAKLEDSAVYLCASSSTQGVDSPLHFGNGTRLTVT.

This chain joins TRBV6-2 or TRBV6-3 and TRBJ1-1; 9 positions agree with TRBD1. There are 12 residues in the CDR3. Germline CDR1 MNHEY, CDR2 SVGEGT. V lost 7 bases and J lost 10; bases outside the gene matches: 7. This CDR3 is CASNPRTGAAFF. The CDR3 DNA sequence: TGTGCCAGCAACCCACGGACAGGGGCAGCTTTCTTT.

The chain carries TRBV11-2 and TRBJ1-2; no firm D call. Trimming removed 2 bases at V and 5 bases at J, with 6 bases between. Germline values: CDR1 SGHAT, CDR2 FQNNGV. This CDR3 region has 12 residues. The CDR3 DNA reads as TGTGCCAGCAGCTTATCCGCTTATGGCTACACCTTC. Amino acids: CASSLSAYGYTF.

V and J are TRBV14 and TRBJ1-4, with 7 bases lining up with TRBD1. CDR3 size: 15 residues. The V gene end was trimmed by 2 bases and the J gene end by 5 bases; junction bases not matched to a gene: 5. Per the germline V gene, CDR1 is SGHDN and CDR2 is FVKESK. DNA of the CDR3: TGTGCCAGCAGCCAATTGGGACAGATGAATGAAAAACTGTTTTTT. This translates into CASSQLGQMNEKLFF.

This rearrangement joins TRBV18 to TRBJ1-3; 10 bases align to TRBD1. The J segment lost 0 bases and the V segment lost 3 bases, leaving 5 bases of the junction unmatched. The CDR3 spans 17 residues. The germline V gene has CDR1 KGHSH and CDR2 LQKENI. This CDR3 reads CASSPTGTGASGNTIYF. CDR3 nucleotide sequence: TGTGCCAGCTCACCTACCGGGACAGGGGCCTCTGGAAACACCATATATTTT.

The chain combines TRBV7-2 with TRBJ1-2; 7 bases align to TRBD1. Germline lookup yields CDR1 SGHTA and CDR2 FQGNSA. The trim removed 5 bases at V and 4 bases at J, leaving 7 bases unmatched. The length of the CDR3 is 14 residues. CDR3 nucleotides: TGTGCCAGCAGCCCAGGCTCAGGGGGCTATGGCTACACCTTC. As protein: CASSPGSGGYGYTF.

The chain has TRBV15 and TRBJ1-2; D unclear. Germline lookup yields CDR1 LNHNV and CDR2 YYDKDF (reference sequence). Trimming left V 5 bases short and J 4 bases short, with 14 bases between. CDR3 length equals 14 residues. The CDR3 loop is CATSGQRTGYGYTF. DNA of the CDR3: TGTGCCACCAGCGGTCAGAGGACGGGCTATGGCTACACCTTC.

J is TRBJ1-1 and V is TRBV30; no reliable D call. Trimming removed 2 bases from V and 1 base from J, with 14 bases in between. Germline assignment: CDR1 GTSNPN and CDR2 SVGIG (reference sequence). CDR3 length equals 15 residues. CDR3 amino acids: CAWSLGFTGNTEAFF. CDR3 DNA: TGTGCCTGGAGTCTAGGGTTTACGGGGAACACTGAAGCTTTCTTT. The whole variable domain, filled in from reference TRBV30 and TRBJ1-1, reads SQTIHQWPATLVQPVGSPLSLECTVEGTSNPNLYWYRQAAGRGLQLLFYSVGIGQISSEVPQNLSASRPQDRQFILSSKKLLLSDSGFYLCAWSLGFTGNTEAFFGQGTRLTVV.

This sequence joins TRBV7-9 and TRBJ2-7; the match to TRBD1 covers 7 bases. J gave up 3 bases and V 4 bases, and 9 bases lay outside the gene matches. This CDR3 region has 15 residues. Germline V gene data show CDR1 as SEHNR and CDR2 as FQNEAQ (reference sequence). The CDR3 DNA follows: TGTGCCAGCAGCTCAACAGGGGTACTGAGCTACGAGCAGTACTTC. As protein: CASSSTGVLSYEQYF.

The J gene is TRBJ1-6, the V gene TRBV25-1; the D is unclear. The V and J ends lost 6 bases and 5 bases respectively, with 11 bases between them. Germline CDR1 and CDR2: MGHDK and SYGVNS. CDR3 length: 14 residues. CDR3 DNA sequence: TGTGCCAGCAGCAAGATGGTAGATAATTCACCCCTCCACTTT. As protein: CASSKMVDNSPLHF.

V usage is TRBV19 and J usage is TRBJ2-4; 7 nucleotides match TRBD1. Per germline, CDR1 LNHDA and CDR2 SQIVND (reference sequence). This CDR3 comprises 18 residues. V trimming: 3 bases; J trimming: 0 bases; junction bases outside the gene matches: 11. The DNA of the CDR3 is TGTGCCAGTAGTATGAGGGCCGACAGGGCCCTAGCCAAAAACATTCAGTACTTC. It translates to CASSMRADRALAKNIQYF.

V usage is TRBV3-1 (or the pseudogene TRBV3-2) and J usage is TRBJ1-2, with 8 bases identical to TRBD1. Germline CDR1 and CDR2: LGHDT and YNNKEL (reference sequence). The CDR3 contains 14 residues. Trimming removed 7 bases from V and 2 bases from J; junction bases left unmatched: 6. The CDR3 nucleotides read TGTGCCAGCACCCGGACAGGGTCAAACTATGGCTACACCTTC. This sequence encodes CASTRTGSNYGYTF.

This clone showed up just a few times. CDR3 loop: CATSRDILGWELFF. CDR3 nucleotides: TGTGCCACCAGCAGAGATATCTTGGGCTGGGAGCTGTTTTTT. V and J are TRBV15 and TRBJ2-2; D is uncertain. Trimming left V 0 bases short and J 9 bases short, with 11 bases between. The germline gives CDR1 LNHNV, CDR2 YYDKDF (reference sequence). The CDR3 is 14 residues long.

Turning to this clone: Other DNA sequences in the same sample also yield this CDR3. The chain is built from TRBV4-1 and TRBJ1-1, with 7 bases fitting TRBD1. With 0 bases clipped from V and 0 bases from J, the junction kept 4 bases outside the gene matches. The CDR3 contains 16 residues. From germline, CDR1 is MGHRA and CDR2 YSYEKL. CDR3 sequence reads: CASSQDGDSMNTEAFF. In DNA, the CDR3 is TGCGCCAGCAGCCAAGACGGGGACAGCATGAACACTGAAGCTTTCTTT.

This clone was detected a few times. The chain links TRBV19 to TRBJ1-3; 7 bases are shared with TRBD1. In germline, CDR1 is LNHDA, CDR2 SQIVND (reference sequence). The length of the CDR3 is 14 residues. Trimming took 7 bases from V and 2 from J; bases not matched to a gene: 5. The CDR3 sequence: CASTPRGPGNTIYF. In DNA form, the CDR3 reads TGTGCCAGTACCCCGAGGGGGCCTGGAAACACCATATATTTT.

In the case of this clone: Other DNA sequences in this sample translate to the same CDR3. The chain carries TRBV5-1 and TRBJ2-1; 7 positions match TRBD2. V lost 2 bases, J lost 0 bases, and 2 bases stayed unmatched. This CDR3 comprises 15 residues. Germline V gives CDR1 SGHRS, CDR2 YFSETQ. The CDR3 region is CASSFGGSSYNEQFF. CDR3 DNA sequence: TGCGCCAGCAGCTTTGGCGGGAGCTCCTACAATGAGCAGTTCTTC.

The chain links TRBV5-6 to TRBJ1-2, with D uncertain. V lost 0 bases and J lost 7, with 10 bases in between. Per the germline V gene, CDR1 is SGHDT and CDR2 is YYEEEE. This CDR3 is 13 amino acids long. For the CDR3, the DNA is TGTGCCAGCAGCTTGGAAGGTTCGGTTGGCTACACCTTC. Its protein product is CASSLEGSVGYTF.

The chain couples TRBV3-1 (or the pseudogene TRBV3-2) to TRBJ2-3, with a weak D call TRBD2 (6 bases). The V end was cut by 6 bases, the J end by 5 bases, with 12 bases between. CDR1 is LGHDT, CDR2 YNNKEL, per germline (reference sequence). CDR3 length equals 13 residues. CDR3 coding DNA: TGTGCCAGCAGTTCCGGGACTGGAGATACGCAGTATTTT. This gives the protein CASSSGTGDTQYF.

The chain uses TRBV6-2 or TRBV6-3 and TRBJ2-2; D gene uncertain. Germline values: CDR1 MNHEY, CDR2 SVGEGT. V shed 5 bases and J shed 8 bases, with 3 bases lying between them. The CDR3 length is 10 residues. The CDR3 DNA follows: TGTGCCAGCAGTAGGGGGGAGCTGTTTTTT. Protein product: CASSRGELFF.

V usage is TRBV30 and J usage is TRBJ2-6; 8 nucleotides line up with TRBD1. V gave up 3 bases and J gave up 2 bases; unmatched junction bases: 0. The CDR3 length is 14 residues. Germline V CDR1 and CDR2: GTSNPN, SVGIG (reference sequence). The CDR3 here is CAWRDRAGANVLTF. The CDR3 coding sequence is TGTGCCTGGAGGGACAGGGCTGGGGCCAACGTCCTGACTTTC. The full variable domain, rest sourced from reference TRBV30 and TRBJ2-6, is SQTIHQWPATLVQPVGSPLSLECTVEGTSNPNLYWYRQAAGRGLQLLFYSVGIGQISSEVPQNLSASRPQDRQFILSSKKLLLSDSGFYLCAWRDRAGANVLTFGAGSRLTVL.